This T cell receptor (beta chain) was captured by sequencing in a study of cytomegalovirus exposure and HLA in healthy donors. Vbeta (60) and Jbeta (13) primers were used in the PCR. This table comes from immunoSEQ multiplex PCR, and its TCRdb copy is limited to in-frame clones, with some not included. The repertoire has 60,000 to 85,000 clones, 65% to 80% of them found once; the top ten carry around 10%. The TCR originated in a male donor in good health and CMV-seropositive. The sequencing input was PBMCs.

The CDR3: CASSLGRGGPTDTQYF. The CDR3 nucleotides read TGCGCCAGCAGCCTTGGCCGGGGGGGCCCTACAGATACGCAGTATTTT. The V call is TRBV4-1, the J call TRBJ2-3; 8 bases are shared with TRBD2. Trimming removed 4 bases from V and 3 bases from J; junction bases left unmatched: 9. Looked up from germline, CDR1 is MGHRA and CDR2 is YSYEKL. The CDR3 is made up of 16 amino acids.